This TCR beta chain was identified during a study of blood T cell repertoires in COVID-19. In the study overall: Sources were T cells, B-cell-depleted T cells, or PBMCs; the material itself was cDNA or gDNA.

The CDR3 contains 12 residues. Germline-derived CDR1 and CDR2 are MDHEN and SYDVKM. Trimming took off 6 bases at V and 4 bases at J, with 10 bases between the two ends. TCRdb's copy holds only in-frame clones and misses some; the assay was immunoSEQ multiplex PCR. The data contain about 190,000 clones, roughly four fifths of them singletons. The sequenced sample consisted of peripheral blood. The sequence was obtained from a woman in her 70s with active or convalescent COVID-19. The rearrangement uses TRBV28 and TRBJ2-7, with a weak D call TRBD2 (6 bases). This chain's CDR3 is CASRGGVYEQYF. The CDR3 DNA reads as TGTGCCAGCAGGGGGGGTGTTTACGAGCAGTACTTC.